This paragraph reports one T cell receptor (beta chain). This clonotype was recorded a few times. Its antigen is unknown. The sample holds no much larger clone one base away, and base qualities are not on file. Ficoll-Paque density gradient centrifugation was used to isolate PBMCs. This entry belongs to a study of T-cell memory formation after mild COVID-19 (dated by TCRdb to the early 2020s). Turning to the overall study: TCR sequence clusters from the two donors were found to be largely donor specific. Two young, previously healthy adult volunteers, one female and one male, were included in the cohort. In two donors, T-cell clones that expanded and contracted after mild COVID-19 were tracked by sequencing TCRalpha and TCRbeta repertoires over time.

General conclusions and limits of the study: Balanced CD4/CD8 phenotypes were observed for clones contracting from day 15 to 85, whereas a bias towards CD4+ was observed for a second wave of clones expanding from day 15 to 37. Contracting CD4+ clones were found mainly in CM and EM memory subsets, while CD8+ clones were enriched in EMRA. Some responding clones were detected in pre-infection memory, which suggested that pre-existing cross-reactive memory T cells had joined the SARS-CoV-2 response. Only a couple of mild cases were covered in the study, and larger cohorts including severe cases with pre-infection samples were considered necessary. SARS-CoV-2 specificity of the second-wave clones peaking on day 37 was not confirmed.

V is clipped by 0 bases and J by 4 bases, and the sequence between their germline boundaries is 8 bases long. According to the germline V gene, CDR1 reads SGHRS and CDR2 reads YFSETQ. From the cysteine up to the phenylalanine, the CDR3 has a length of 14 residues. The only DNA kept is the CDR3, 42 bases in frame from the first base. TCRdb records Illumina NovaSeq 6000 as the sequencer. TCRalpha and TCRbeta cDNA libraries were built by 5'RACE with constant-segment primers, adding sample barcodes and unique molecular identifiers. RNA was extracted from every sample with Trizol reagent. Libraries were amplified in two PCR steps, with a second sample barcode and Illumina TruSeq adapters added in the second step. Sequencing of libraries was performed on an Illumina NovaSeq with 2 x 150 bp paired-end reads. For the original study's pipeline: Reads were demultiplexed and collapsed into UMI-guided consensus sequences with migec v1.2.7. Using mixcr v2.1.11, UMI consensuses were aligned to TRA and TRB V and J templates and then assembled into clonotypes. Expanded or contracted clonotypes were those called significant by both edgeR and NoisET, with noise models trained on biological replicates. edgeR calls used a false discovery rate-adjusted p below 0.01 and a log2 fold-change threshold of 1. PCA with hierarchical clustering of max-normalized trajectories of the 1000 most abundant clonotypes was used as exploratory dynamics analysis. The CD4 or CD8 phenotype of responding clones was assigned using the separately sequenced CD4+ and CD8+ repertoires. TCRdb ran its own pipeline on the public reads, namely fastp trimming at Q25 and MiXCR clone calling, and kept in-frame beta chains. Rows with a matching CDR3 protein are joined into one entry that keeps the most common DNA and genes. These V and J calls derive from TCRdb rather than the authors' analysis. For this sample the table gives roughly 190,000 distinct CDR3 sequences, of which about 18% were detected only once. Clones ranked in the top ten supply roughly 2.4% of the sample.

The source material was PBMCs or a T cell subset sorted from them (not recorded which). The clonotype comes from an adult woman who had mild COVID-19 (a few samples of this study predate the infection). The sample titles of this study are shuffled in the database, so cell type and time point are left out; the donor was told from shared clones. This receptor chain uses TRBV5-1 and TRBJ1-5, with the D gene not confidently named. The DNA sequence is given as TGCGCCAGCAGCTTGGATAGCAGAAATCAGCCCCAGCATTTT. Its product reads: CASSLDSRNQPQHF.